This T cell receptor beta chain was observed in a study of T cells in Graves' hyperthyroidism and ophthalmopathy. Study observations and caveats: Most thyroid clonotypes expanded above 0.001 appeared in blood too.

The CDR3 length is 16 residues. CDR1 is SGHKS and CDR2 is YYEKEE in the germline V gene (reference sequence). Details on this clonotype: Antigen: not known. A read error may produce the germline difference seen at one junction end.

Using RNA transcripts as the source, TCR beta CDR3 regions were amplified. Carried out on the TCR CDR3, a first-round RT-PCR used the HTBI primer set. One entry per CDR3 protein, called by TCRdb with MiXCR from the multiplex PCR reads. Of a few hundred thousand distinct CDR3 sequences listed, roughly 15% are singletons. Hyperthyroidism in the patients, aged 18 to 65, was newly diagnosed and under 2 months in duration. Lactation, pregnancy, other autoimmune disease or uncontrolled infection excluded patients. The rearrangement links TRBV5-5 to TRBJ1-2, with 9 bases identical to TRBD1. Source material: blood. The receptor comes from a woman between 18 and 30 years old with Graves' hyperthyroidism. CDR3 nucleotide sequence: TGTGCCAGCAGCTTAGGAGACAGGGGGTCGTACTATGGCCACACCTTC. It encodes CASSLGDRGSYYGHTF.